The 5 T cell receptor beta chains below come from one sample, sequenced in a study of blood T cell repertoires in COVID-19. Some clones are missing from TCRdb's copy, which holds only in-frame ones; the method was immunoSEQ multiplex PCR. The sample contains approximately 350,000 clones, about 90% of which appear only once. Sequences were obtained from peripheral blood. Receptors originate from a man aged 40-50 years with acute or convalescent COVID-19.

This sequence joins TRBV5-1 and TRBJ2-3; tentatively, D is TRBD2 (6 bases). V was pared by 5 bases and J by 2 bases, with 15 bases between. The germline V gene encodes CDR1 SGHRS and CDR2 YFSETQ. This CDR3 is 15 amino acids long. The DNA of the CDR3 is TGCGCCAGCAGTGCCGGGACTTTTAACACAGATACGCAGTATTTT. It encodes CASSAGTFNTDTQYF. The whole variable domain, remainder taken from reference TRBV5-1 and TRBJ2-3, is KAGVTQTPRYLIKTRGQQVTLSCSPISGHRSVSWYQQTPGQGLQFLFEYFSETQRNKGNFPGRFSGRQFSNSRSEMNVSTLELGDSALYLCASSAGTFNTDTQYFGPGTRLTVL.

The chain joins TRBV19 to TRBJ2-2; D is perhaps TRBD2 (6 bases). Germline V gene data show CDR1 as LNHDA and CDR2 as SQIVND (reference sequence). Trimming removed 2 bases at V and 6 bases at J, with 7 bases between. This CDR3 comprises 13 residues. The CDR3 protein is CASSIWGAGELFF. The CDR3 bases are TGTGCCAGTAGTATATGGGGGGCCGGGGAGCTGTTTTTT.

This clone appeared once. The chain is built from TRBV19 and TRBJ1-1; unclear D gene. This CDR3 region has 15 residues. Between the trimmed V and J ends, which lost 1 base and 3 bases, there was a span of 12 bases. Germline V gene sequence: CDR1 LNHDA, CDR2 SQIVND (reference sequence). CDR3 residues: CASSIGPLGDTEAFF. DNA of the CDR3: TGTGCCAGTAGTATAGGGCCCCTCGGGGACACTGAAGCTTTCTTT.

This chain uses TRBV6-5 with TRBJ2-2; 9 bases map to TRBD2. Germline lookup yields CDR1 MNHEY and CDR2 SVGAGI. The V and J ends lost 7 bases and 6 bases, in that order; junction bases with no gene match: 6. CDR3 length: 14 amino acids. This CDR3 is CASTVSGSSGELFF. The CDR3 nucleotides read TGTGCCAGCACAGTTAGCGGGAGCTCCGGGGAGCTGTTTTTT.

This clone came up a few times. The gene calls are TRBV2 and TRBJ2-1; no definite D call. The CDR3 totals 13 residues. The ends were cut back, 7 bases at V and 8 bases at J, with 15 bases in the middle. Germline V gene lookup returns CDR1 SNHLY and CDR2 FYNNEI. For the CDR3, the DNA is TGTGCCAGCATCAACGGTCCAGAGGATGAGCAGTTCTTC. This encodes CASINGPEDEQFF.